The following is a T cell receptor (beta chain) sequence with its context. Its antigen is not known. V shed 6 bases and J 0 bases; nucleotides not matched to a gene: 9. Germline V gives CDR1 MNHEY, CDR2 SMNVEV (reference sequence). The CDR3 length is 18 residues. The data were produced by immunoSEQ multiplex PCR, yet TCRdb's version contains in-frame clones alone and is incomplete. The profile shows over 75,000 clones, around four fifths of them singletons. The data were taken from a study of radiotherapy plus CTLA-4 blockade in lung cancer. Study-level results: Interferon-beta, together with early blood T cell clone dynamics, reportedly best predicted response.

The sequencing used peripheral blood, collected from a patient treated with radiotherapy plus ipilimumab. The V call is TRBV27, the J call TRBJ1-4; 11 bases fit TRBD1. The source of this sequence is a human donor with non-small cell lung cancer who had stable disease on radiotherapy plus ipilimumab. The CDR3 sequence is CASSRTGGGLATNEKLFF. The CDR3 nucleotides are TGTGCCAGCAGCCGGACAGGGGGCGGATTGGCAACTAATGAAAAACTGTTTTTT.